This T cell receptor (beta chain) was recovered during a study of cytomegalovirus exposure and HLA in healthy donors. V was clipped by 3 bases and J by 1 base, with 6 bases between them. The CDR3 spans 13 residues. CDR1 and CDR2 from the germline V gene are MNHEY and SVGAGI. This clone was observed once. PCR primers comprised 60 Vbeta and 13 Jbeta primers. Measured with immunoSEQ multiplex PCR; TCRdb has only the in-frame clones, and not every one. The sample lists some 170,000 clones, roughly 80% occurring once. The clonotype originates from a man in his forties in good health and CMV-seronegative. The chain employs TRBV6-5 and TRBJ2-5; no clear D. Sequencing was done on a sample of PBMCs. CDR3 sequence (DNA): TGTGCCAGCAGTTATAGTTTCCAAGAGACCCAGTACTTC. Amino acid sequence: CASSYSFQETQYF.